This TCR beta chain was captured by sequencing in a study of control samples from healthy donors and cancer patients. The assay was immunoSEQ multiplex PCR, and TCRdb's table has in-frame clones only and misses some. Of some 49,000 clones detected, just over 90% appear once; the ten largest clones hold around 0.78%. Germline CDR1 and CDR2: SGHDN and FVKESK. The ends were cut back, 0 bases at V and 8 bases at J, with 10 bases in the middle. This CDR3 contains 13 residues. This chain links TRBV14 with TRBJ1-1; D call uncertain. The sequencing sample was made of PBMCs. The clonotype was recovered from a man aged 25 to 40 with colorectal cancer. The CDR3 nucleotides are TGTGCCAGCAGCCAAGATTGGTTGGCCGAAGCTTTCTTT. Protein sequence: CASSQDWLAEAFF.